These 15 T cell receptor beta chains were all obtained from the same sample, sequenced in a study of cytotoxic CD8 clonotypes in ibrutinib-treated CLL (dated by TCRdb to 2020 to 2023). What this sample's time point label stands for: approximately 11 months on ibrutinib. Libraries came from the immunoSEQ multiplex PCR assay. TCRdb obtained this table from immuneACCESS and retained in-frame rearrangements with V and J assigned. These tables miss some clones; where compared with another copy, unresolved V genes account for less than half of the shortfall, and the remainder is unexplained. The sample profile shows about 80,000 clones; roughly 80% of them were found once. The ten largest make up roughly 5% of the sample. This specimen was PBMCs, taken after 12 months of ibrutinib treatment. These receptors were taken from a human donor with chronic lymphocytic leukemia.

V is TRBV5-1 and J is TRBJ1-1; D gene ambiguous. V gave up 0 bases and J gave up 8 bases, with 5 bases separating them. The CDR3 runs to 11 residues. Germline loops: CDR1 SGHRS, CDR2 YFSETQ. The CDR3 spells CASSLDGEAFF. Written as DNA, the CDR3 is TGCGCCAGCAGCTTGGACGGAGAAGCTTTCTTT.

The CDR3 DNA follows: TGTGCCAGTAGTATAGGAATCCAGGGTGGCGAGACCCAGTACTTC. Its translation: CASSIGIQGGETQYF. This sequence joins TRBV19 and TRBJ2-5, with a possible D match to TRBD1 (5 bases). Germline-derived CDR1 and CDR2 are LNHDA and SQIVND (reference sequence). V lost 1 base to trimming and J lost 5 bases, with 14 bases between them. CDR3 size: 15 residues. The full variable domain, its missing parts supplied by reference TRBV19 and TRBJ2-5, is DGGITQSPKYLFRKEGQNVTLSCEQNLNHDAMYWYRQDPGQGLRLIYYSQIVNDFQKGDIAEGYSVSREKKESFPLTVTSAQKNPTAFYLCASSIGIQGGETQYFGPGTRLLVL.

This clone was observed a few times. The chain carries TRBV7-8 and TRBJ2-7; TRBD2 might be the D (6 bases). The germline CDR1 and CDR2 sequences are SGHVS and FQNEAQ. The CDR3 spans 13 residues. The V and J ends lost 1 base and 6 bases respectively, with 10 bases between them. The CDR3 DNA reads as TGTGCCAGCAGCTTAGGGGGGGTCTCCGAGCAGTACTTC. Residues: CASSLGGVSEQYF. Together with reference TRBV7-8 and TRBJ2-7, the CDR3 gives the full variable domain: GAGVSQSPRYKVAKRGQDVALRCDPISGHVSLFWYQQALGQGPEFLTYFQNEAQLDKSGLPSDRFFAERPEGSVSTLKIQRTQQEDSAVYLCASSLGGVSEQYFGPGTRLTVT.

The rearrangement links TRBV7-3 to TRBJ2-5, with 11 positions matching TRBD2. The J segment lost 11 bases and the V segment lost 4 bases, leaving 3 bases of the junction unmatched. The CDR3 covers 12 residues. Germline CDR1 is SGHTA and CDR2 is FQGTGA. CDR3 amino acids: CASSSRTSGQYF. The CDR3 DNA reads as TGTGCCAGCAGCTCGAGGACTAGCGGGCAGTACTTC.

V gene TRBV6-5 combines with J gene TRBJ1-2, with D possibly TRBD1 on 5 matching bases. CDR1 MNHEY and CDR2 SVGAGI come from the germline V gene. The CDR3 covers 13 residues. V was clipped by 4 bases and J by 0 bases, with 6 bases between them. This CDR3 reads CASSSTANYGYTF. DNA of the CDR3: TGTGCCAGCAGTTCGACAGCTAACTATGGCTACACCTTC.

The chain employs TRBV4-1 and TRBJ2-7; D not certain. CDR3 size: 14 residues. V was cut by 3 bases and J by 0 bases, with 9 bases left in between. Germline V lookup: CDR1 MGHRA, CDR2 YSYEKL. The DNA for the CDR3 is TGCGCCAGCAGCCATCCCACCAACTCCTACGAGCAGTACTTC. This sequence encodes CASSHPTNSYEQYF.

The chain recombines TRBV5-5 with TRBJ1-6, with TRBD1 matching over 7 bases. Trimming cost V 6 bases and J 6 bases; bases outside gene matches: 9. Germline V gene sequence: CDR1 SGHKS, CDR2 YYEKEE (reference sequence). The CDR3 extends over 15 amino acids. Here the CDR3 DNA reads TGTGCCAGCACCCGACAGGGCGGGGTTAATTCACCCCTCCACTTT. Translation: CASTRQGGVNSPLHF.

This clone was picked up one time. The chain couples TRBV28 to TRBJ2-3, with D possibly called TRBD1 or TRBD2 (5 bases each). This CDR3 spans 13 amino acids. Trimming removed 8 bases at V and 4 bases at J, with 13 bases between. The germline V gene encodes CDR1 MDHEN and CDR2 SYDVKM. The CDR3 DNA reads as TGTGCCAGCCCGGGACCCCTGGCAGATACGCAGTATTTT. Translation: CASPGPLADTQYF.

The chain has TRBV7-2 and TRBJ2-2; D may be TRBD2 (5 bases). This CDR3 has 14 residues. The V gene lost 5 bases and the J gene lost 6 bases, with 13 bases spanning the gap. Germline V lookup: CDR1 SGHTA, CDR2 FQGNSA. CDR3 nucleotides: TGTGCCAGCAGCACGGGAAGCAGGTCCGGGGAGCTGTTTTTT. Translation gives CASSTGSRSGELFF. Using reference TRBV7-2 and TRBJ2-2 for the parts outside the CDR3, the full variable domain is GAGVSQSPSNKVTEKGKDVELRCDPISGHTALYWYRQSLGQGLEFLIYFQGNSAPDKSGLPSDRFSAERTGGSVSTLTIQRTQQEDSAVYLCASSTGSRSGELFFGEGSRLTVL.

This clone has more than one count but fewer than ten. The chain links TRBV4-3 to TRBJ1-1, with 7 bases matching TRBD1. The CDR3 spans 16 residues. Germline lookup yields CDR1 LGHNA and CDR2 YSLEER. The ends lost 0 bases at V and 4 bases at J; junction bases unmatched: 8. CDR3 sequence (DNA): TGCGCCAGCAGCCAAGATTGGGACAGTGGTGGCACTGAAGCTTTCTTT. Protein: CASSQDWDSGGTEAFF.

The J gene is TRBJ2-1, the V gene TRBV5-1, with TRBD2 matching 7 bases. Germline values: CDR1 SGHRS, CDR2 YFSETQ. V was clipped by 4 bases and J by 10 bases; unmatched bases: 8. The CDR3 is 13 amino acids. The CDR3 reads CASSPDLLAEQFF. The CDR3 nucleotides read TGCGCCAGCAGCCCCGACCTACTAGCGGAGCAGTTCTTC.

This chain uses TRBV5-1 with TRBJ2-7; D gene uncertain. CDR1 and CDR2 from the germline V gene are SGHRS and YFSETQ. The germline V and J ends were trimmed by 0 bases and 7 bases, with 14 bases remaining between them. This CDR3 contains 14 residues. CDR3 residues: CASSLEGPPWEQYF. CDR3 nucleotides: TGCGCCAGCAGCTTGGAGGGCCCCCCTTGGGAGCAGTACTTC. Full variable domain (missing parts from reference TRBV5-1 and TRBJ2-7): KAGVTQTPRYLIKTRGQQVTLSCSPISGHRSVSWYQQTPGQGLQFLFEYFSETQRNKGNFPGRFSGRQFSNSRSEMNVSTLELGDSALYLCASSLEGPPWEQYFGPGTRLTVT.

The chain has TRBV28 and TRBJ1-5, with 8 bases identical to TRBD1. V shed 6 bases, J shed 4 bases, and the junction held 5 bases outside the gene matches. CDR1 is MDHEN and CDR2 is SYDVKM in the germline V gene. This CDR3 region has 14 residues. CDR3 residues: CASSRTGKNQPQHF. The CDR3 DNA reads as TGTGCCAGCAGCCGGACAGGGAAAAATCAGCCCCAGCATTTT.

The chain links TRBV5-6 to TRBJ2-6; D might be TRBD2 (6 bases). Trimming took off 0 bases at V and 2 bases at J, with 6 bases between the two ends. Germline CDR1 is SGHDT and CDR2 is YYEEEE. The CDR3 consists of 15 residues. CDR3 loop: CASSLGRAGANVLTF. CDR3 nucleotide sequence: TGTGCCAGCAGCTTGGGGAGGGCTGGGGCCAACGTCCTGACTTTC.

This chain joins TRBV7-3 and TRBJ1-1, with TRBD1 as a possible D gene (5 bases). Trimming pared 5 bases from V and 5 bases from J, leaving 24 bases between. The CDR3 has 17 residues. Germline V gene lookup returns CDR1 SGHTA and CDR2 FQGTGA. The CDR3 nucleotides are TGTGCCAGCAGCGCCCTACCGGGACCCACAAAGGGAACTGAAGCTTTCTTT. This sequence encodes CASSALPGPTKGTEAFF.